Included here is one TCR beta chain sequence, with context. Its antigen is undetermined. In the PCR, 60 Vbeta and 13 Jbeta primers were used. Libraries were prepared by immunoSEQ multiplex PCR; TCRdb keeps only in-frame clonotypes and omits some of them. This sample has about 140,000 clones; more than 70% occur once, and the top ten carry 2% to 2.5%. The CDR3 contains 17 residues. V dropped 4 bases and J dropped 9; count of bases not matched to a gene: 19. Germline V gene data show CDR1 as SGHTS and CDR2 as YDEGEE. This record comes from a study of cytomegalovirus exposure and HLA in healthy donors. Study context: Falling in the Caucasian-associated ancestry cluster were 81% of about 400 genotyped donors.

Findings of the study overall: The dataset shows that most TCR sequences were rare, while some public TCRs occurred in many donors.

The receptor comes from a man between 45 and 60 years old in good health and CMV-seronegative. The sample consisted of PBMCs. V usage is TRBV5-8 and J usage is TRBJ1-5, with TRBD1 matching over 7 bases. The CDR3 DNA sequence: TGTGCCAGCAGCGTAAGGAACGGACAGGCCCCAATCGGGCCCCAGCATTTT. Amino acid sequence: CASSVRNGQAPIGPQHF.